The clone carrying this TCR beta chain was seen many times. The record originates from a study of Graves' ophthalmopathy and Graves' hyperthyroidism. The CDR3 totals 16 residues. Trimming cost V 0 bases and J 0 bases, with 14 bases left between them. CDR1 is SQVTM, CDR2 ANQGSEA, per germline. Amplifying from RNA transcripts, the study obtained TCR beta CDR3 regions. HTBI-primed first-round RT-PCR preceded second-round multiplex PCR. TCRdb called the multiplex PCR reads again in MiXCR, with one record for every CDR3 protein. The table has around 590,000 distinct CDR3 sequences, about 40% seen once. The V call is TRBV29-1, the J call TRBJ2-5; D not resolved. The sequence derives from an adult man with Graves' hyperthyroidism. Material for sequencing was peripheral blood or thyroid tissue (not recorded which). This chain's CDR3 is CSVEDFGLEYQETQYF. The DNA of the CDR3 is TGCAGCGTTGAAGACTTTGGATTGGAATACCAAGAGACCCAGTACTTC.